This TCR beta chain was sequenced for a study of blood T cells in healthy people across ages. The CDR3 spans 14 residues. Per germline, CDR1 DFQATT and CDR2 SNEGSKA (reference sequence). Trimming stripped 6 bases from V and 2 bases from J, with 15 bases between. This clonotype has a handful of counts. Whenever a sample was processed, at least 7 million PBMCs were isolated. RNA extraction gave at least 5 micrograms of total RNA per sample. Next came a second PCR, run for about 7 to 12 cycles, which used a sample-barcoded 5' primer along with a J-beta primer mix. TCRdb re-called the 5' RACE reads with MiXCR, one entry per CDR3 protein. Of around 940,000 distinct CDR3 sequences detected, just over 50% appear once; the ten largest clones hold 20% to 25%.

V usage is TRBV20-1 and J usage is TRBJ2-3; D possibly corresponds to TRBD2 (6 bases). Source material: blood. The TCR sequence derives from a woman aged 55-70 years in good health. This CDR3 is CSAPLAATTDTQYF. In nucleotides, the CDR3 is TGCAGTGCCCCACTAGCAGCCACCACAGATACGCAGTATTTT.